This T cell receptor (beta chain) emerged from a study of blood T cells in healthy people across ages. With each sample, at least 6 micrograms of total RNA were extracted. Sample-barcoded 5' priming and a J-beta primer mix drove a second PCR of about 6 to 12 cycles. CDR3-containing paired-end reads numbered at least 3 million in each sample. TCRdb fed the 5' RACE reads into MiXCR, producing one record per CDR3 protein. This table has 590,000 or so distinct CDR3 sequences, approximately 30% appearing once. Per germline, CDR1 SEHNR and CDR2 FQNEAQ (reference sequence). V lost 5 bases to trimming and J lost 3 bases; unmatched junction nucleotides: 5. The CDR3 runs to 15 residues.

This chain connects TRBV7-9 to TRBJ1-4; 8 bases align to TRBD1. The sequencing input was blood. The clonotype originates from a woman aged 80 or over in good health. The CDR3 region has the DNA TGTGCCAGCAGCCGGACAGGGCTAGCTAATGAAAAACTGTTTTTT. It is translated as CASSRTGLANEKLFF.